The 5 T cell receptor beta chains in this list originate from one sample, sequenced in a study of T cell repertoires in cytomegalovirus infection (dated by TCRdb to the late 2010s). The instrument was an Illumina HiSeq 1500. TCRdb redid the processing of the public reads, applying fastp at Q25 and MiXCR, and retained in-frame beta chains. One record per CDR3 amino acid sequence lists the most common genes and DNA. The sample table contains 600,000 to 800,000 distinct CDR3 sequences; only one count was recorded for 24% of them. The leading ten clones occupy approximately 8.2% of the sample. Sequencing used CD8+ T cells from PBMCs. The origin of the receptors is a human donor in good health (CMV status not recorded). Some clones in this sample may be carry-over from other donors' samples.

This clonotype came up many times. V and J are TRBV7-2 and TRBJ2-1; no clear D gene. Trimming left V 2 bases short and J 8 bases short, with 13 bases between. There are 14 residues in the CDR3. The germline V gene has CDR1 SGHTA and CDR2 FQGNSA. Written as DNA, the CDR3 is TGTGCCAGCAGCTTATTTACCACGGCCCATGAGCAGTTCTTC. Protein product: CASSLFTTAHEQFF.

This chain links TRBV7-9 with TRBJ1-2, with a tentative D call TRBD1 (6 bases). This CDR3 is built from 14 residues. Trimming stripped 4 bases from V and 4 bases from J, with 13 bases between. CDR1 SEHNR and CDR2 FQNEAQ come from the germline V gene (reference sequence). CDR3 sequence reads: CASSSSGDSYGYTF. CDR3 nucleotides: TGTGCCAGCAGCTCTTCAGGGGATAGCTATGGCTACACCTTC.

A few counts support this clonotype. The chain couples TRBV28 to TRBJ1-5; D gene ambiguous. The CDR3 runs to 16 residues. CDR1 MDHEN and CDR2 SYDVKM come from the germline V gene. The V and J ends lost 3 bases and 0 bases respectively, with 12 bases between them. The CDR3 DNA reads as TGTGCCAGCAGTTTCCCGTTCCAAGATAGCAATCAGCCCCAGCATTTT. Encoded protein: CASSFPFQDSNQPQHF.

J is TRBJ2-1 and V is TRBV5-4; tentatively, D is TRBD2 (7 bases). The germline V gene encodes CDR1 SGHNT and CDR2 YYREEE (reference sequence). This CDR3 region has 15 residues. The V and J ends lost 6 bases and 6 bases respectively, with 19 bases between them. This CDR3 is CASTPVTGGGNEQFF. The CDR3 region has the DNA TGTGCCAGCACCCCAGTGACGGGGGGCGGCAATGAGCAGTTCTTC.

This sequence joins TRBV28 and TRBJ2-5; the match to TRBD2 covers 12 bases. With 6 bases clipped from V and 2 bases from J, the junction kept 7 bases outside the gene matches. Per germline, CDR1 MDHEN and CDR2 SYDVKM. The CDR3 is made up of 16 amino acids. The CDR3 DNA reads TGTGCCAGCAGCTCACTAGCGGGGGGCCCTCAAGAGACCCAGTACTTC. Protein product: CASSSLAGGPQETQYF.